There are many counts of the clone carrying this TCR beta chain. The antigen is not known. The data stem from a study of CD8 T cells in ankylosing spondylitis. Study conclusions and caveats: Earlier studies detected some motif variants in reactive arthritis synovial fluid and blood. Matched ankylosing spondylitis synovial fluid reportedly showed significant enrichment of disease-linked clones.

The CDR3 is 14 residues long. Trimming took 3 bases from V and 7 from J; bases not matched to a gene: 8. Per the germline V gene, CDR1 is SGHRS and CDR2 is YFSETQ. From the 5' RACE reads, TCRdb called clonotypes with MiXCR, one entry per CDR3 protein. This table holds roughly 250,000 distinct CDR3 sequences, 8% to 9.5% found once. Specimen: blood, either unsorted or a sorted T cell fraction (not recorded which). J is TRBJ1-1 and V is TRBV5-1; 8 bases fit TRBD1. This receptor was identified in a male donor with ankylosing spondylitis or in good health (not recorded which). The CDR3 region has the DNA TGCGCCAGCAGCTCAACAGGGGGACCTCATGAAGCTTTCTTT. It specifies CASSSTGGPHEAFF.